This T cell receptor (beta chain) was observed in a study of blood T cell repertoires in COVID-19. Study-level background: The samples span acute and convalescent COVID-19 from the United States, Italy and Spain. PBMCs, B-cell-depleted T cells, or T cells were the source of the cDNA or gDNA that made up the material.

Original processing notes: Researchers report that nucleated cell counts were estimated from reference gene primer amplification. Method: immunoSEQ multiplex PCR; TCRdb's copy keeps in-frame clones and lacks some. V and J calls plus clone size are reproduced from that table; the DNA served to infer D and trimming. The sample carries tens of thousands of clones, nearly 90% recorded once. Trimming took off 8 bases at V and 1 base at J, with 17 bases between the two ends. CDR3 size: 16 residues. Germline V gene data show CDR1 as SEHNR and CDR2 as FQNEAQ (reference sequence). This clonotype was obtained from a man between 60 and 70 years old with active or convalescent COVID-19. Sequenced input: peripheral blood. The V gene is TRBV7-9, the J gene TRBJ2-2, with D perhaps matching TRBD2 (6 bases). This CDR3 is CASPNSPGENTGELFF. For the CDR3, the DNA is TGTGCCAGCCCGAACTCACCGGGAGAGAACACCGGGGAGCTGTTTTTT.